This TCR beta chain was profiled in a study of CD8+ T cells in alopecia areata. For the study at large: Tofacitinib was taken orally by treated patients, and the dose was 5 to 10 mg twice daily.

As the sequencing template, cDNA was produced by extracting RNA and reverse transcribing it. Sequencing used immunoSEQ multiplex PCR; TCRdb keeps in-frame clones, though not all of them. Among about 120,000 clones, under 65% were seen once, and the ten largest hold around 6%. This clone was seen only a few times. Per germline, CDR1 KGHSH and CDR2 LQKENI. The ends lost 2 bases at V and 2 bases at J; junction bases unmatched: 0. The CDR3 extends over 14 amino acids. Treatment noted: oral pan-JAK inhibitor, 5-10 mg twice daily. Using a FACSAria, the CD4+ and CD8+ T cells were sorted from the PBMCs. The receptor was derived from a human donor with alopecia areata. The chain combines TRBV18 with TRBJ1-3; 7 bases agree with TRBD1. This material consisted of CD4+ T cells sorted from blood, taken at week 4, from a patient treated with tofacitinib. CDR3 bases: TGTGCCAGCTCACCAGGGACAGCTGGAAACACCATATATTTT. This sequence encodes CASSPGTAGNTIYF.